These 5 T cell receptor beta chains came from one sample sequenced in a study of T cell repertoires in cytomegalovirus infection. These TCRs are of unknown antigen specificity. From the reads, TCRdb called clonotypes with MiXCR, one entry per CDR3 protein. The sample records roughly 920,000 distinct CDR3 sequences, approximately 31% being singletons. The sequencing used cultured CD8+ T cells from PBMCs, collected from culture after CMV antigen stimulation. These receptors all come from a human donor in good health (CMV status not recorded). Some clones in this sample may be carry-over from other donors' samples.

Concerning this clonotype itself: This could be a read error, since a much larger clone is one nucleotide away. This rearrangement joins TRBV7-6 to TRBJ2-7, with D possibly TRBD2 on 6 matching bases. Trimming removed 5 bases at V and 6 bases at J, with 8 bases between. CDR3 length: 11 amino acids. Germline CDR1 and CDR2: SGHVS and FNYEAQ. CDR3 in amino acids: CASSTEGEQYF. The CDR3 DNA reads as TGTGCCAGCAGCACGGAGGGCGAGCAGTACTTC. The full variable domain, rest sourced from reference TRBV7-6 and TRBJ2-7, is GAGVSQSPRYKVTKRGQDVALRCDPISGHVSLYWYRQALGQGPEFLTYFNYEAQQDKSGLPNDRFSAERPEGSISTLTIQRTEQRDSAMYRCASSTEGEQYFGPGTRLTVT.

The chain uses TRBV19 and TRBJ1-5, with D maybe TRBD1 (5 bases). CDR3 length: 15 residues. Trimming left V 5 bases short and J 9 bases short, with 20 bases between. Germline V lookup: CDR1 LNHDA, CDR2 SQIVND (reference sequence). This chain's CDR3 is CASSGWAGGDSPQHF. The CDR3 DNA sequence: TGTGCCAGTAGTGGATGGGCAGGAGGGGATTCGCCCCAGCATTTT.

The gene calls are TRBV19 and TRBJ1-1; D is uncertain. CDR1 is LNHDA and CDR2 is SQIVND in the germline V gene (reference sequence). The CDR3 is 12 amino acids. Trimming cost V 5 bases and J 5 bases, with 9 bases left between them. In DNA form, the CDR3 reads TGTGCCAGTAGTCATGGGTTAACTGAAGCTTTCTTT. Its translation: CASSHGLTEAFF.

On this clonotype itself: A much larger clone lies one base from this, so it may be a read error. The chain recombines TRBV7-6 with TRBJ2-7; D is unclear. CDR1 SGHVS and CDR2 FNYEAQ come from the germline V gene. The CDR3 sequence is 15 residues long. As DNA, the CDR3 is TGTGCCAGCTGCTTAGAGGTAGGGTTCTCCTACGAGCAGTACGTC. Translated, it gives CASCLEVGFSYEQYV.

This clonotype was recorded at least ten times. CDR3 sequence: CASSPGTAAYNEQFF. The CDR3 DNA is TGTGCCAGTAGTCCCGGGACCGCGGCCTACAATGAGCAGTTCTTC. This chain joins TRBV19 and TRBJ2-1, with D perhaps given as TRBD1 or TRBD2 (5 bases each). Per the germline V gene, CDR1 is LNHDA and CDR2 is SQIVND (reference sequence). Trimming pared 5 bases from V and 2 bases from J, leaving 13 bases between. The CDR3 runs 15 residues.